The entry that follows covers one T cell receptor (beta chain) sequence. Its antigen is unknown. These data belong to a study of OX40 agonist ivuxolimab in advanced cancers. The ends lost 8 bases at V and 3 bases at J; junction bases unmatched: 9. The germline V gene encodes CDR1 MNHNS and CDR2 SASEGT. This CDR3 has 14 amino acids. Study-level findings and limits: In a subset of nonresponders, normalized T-cell clonal expansion was also low. In general, CD8+ T cells held more expanded clones than CD4+ did, on average.

Here immunoSEQ multiplex PCR was the method, and the copy in TCRdb shows in-frame clones only, minus some. The sample yields some 80,000 clones, approximately 92% seen once. Material: CD4+ or CD8+ T cells sorted from blood, obtained in a trial of the OX40 agonist ivuxolimab. The receptor's source is an adult with an advanced solid tumor such as melanoma, head and neck, liver or kidney cancer. The chain is built from TRBV6-1 and TRBJ2-5, with 7 bases fitting TRBD1. The CDR3 protein is CASHRQGREETQYF. CDR3 sequence (DNA): TGTGCCAGCCATCGACAGGGAAGGGAAGAGACCCAGTACTTC.